This TCR beta chain was recovered during a study of patients and donors after allogeneic stem cell transplantation. This clonotype was found a few times. Each CDR3 protein is one row after TCRdb ran MiXCR on the RT-PCR reads. The repertoire holds 800,000 to 1,000,000 distinct CDR3 sequences, with approximately 18% as singletons. Trimming stripped 0 bases from V and 2 bases from J, with 12 bases between. Germline V gene data show CDR1 as GTSNPN and CDR2 as SVGIG (reference sequence). CDR3 size: 15 residues. V and J are TRBV30 and TRBJ2-3; D is possibly TRBD2 (5 bases). This clonotype was obtained from a human donor who was either an allogeneic HSCT recipient or a stem cell or donor lymphocyte infusion donor (not recorded which). It is not recorded whose cells these are; they may come from a transplant donor. The specimen sequenced was blood, either unsorted or a sorted T cell fraction (not recorded which). For the CDR3, the DNA is TGTGCCTGGAGTGTAACTGGGCTAGCCACAGATACGCAGTATTTT. Translated: CAWSVTGLATDTQYF.